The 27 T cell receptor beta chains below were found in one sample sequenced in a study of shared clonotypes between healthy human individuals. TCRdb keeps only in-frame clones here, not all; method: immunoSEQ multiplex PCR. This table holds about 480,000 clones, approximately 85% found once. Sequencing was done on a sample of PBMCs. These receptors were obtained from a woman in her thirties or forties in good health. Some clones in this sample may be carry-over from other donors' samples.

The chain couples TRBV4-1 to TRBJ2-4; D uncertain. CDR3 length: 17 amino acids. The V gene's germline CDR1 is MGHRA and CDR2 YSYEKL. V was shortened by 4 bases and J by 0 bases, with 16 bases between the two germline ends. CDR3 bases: TGCGCCAGCAGCCCCATTGGGCGCCAACTAGCCAAAAACATTCAGTACTTC. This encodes CASSPIGRQLAKNIQYF.

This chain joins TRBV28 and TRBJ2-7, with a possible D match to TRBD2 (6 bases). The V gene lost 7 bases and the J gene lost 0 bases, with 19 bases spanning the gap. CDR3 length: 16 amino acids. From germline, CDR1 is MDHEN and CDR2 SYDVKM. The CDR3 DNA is TGTGCCAGCACCGGATCTAGCGCCACGAGCTCCTACGAGCAGTACTTC. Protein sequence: CASTGSSATSSYEQYF.

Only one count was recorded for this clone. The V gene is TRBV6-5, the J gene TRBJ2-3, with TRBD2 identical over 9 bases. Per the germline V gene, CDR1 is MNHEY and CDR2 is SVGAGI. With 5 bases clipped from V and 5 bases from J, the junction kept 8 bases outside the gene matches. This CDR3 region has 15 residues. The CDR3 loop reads CASSHSGRLVDTQYF. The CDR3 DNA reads TGTGCCAGCAGTCACAGCGGGAGGCTGGTAGATACGCAGTATTTT.

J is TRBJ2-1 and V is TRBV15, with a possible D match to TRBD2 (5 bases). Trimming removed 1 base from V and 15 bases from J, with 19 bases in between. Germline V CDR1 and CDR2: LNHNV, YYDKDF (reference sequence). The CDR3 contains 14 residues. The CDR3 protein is CATSRGGVSDPLFF. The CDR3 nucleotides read TGTGCCACCAGCAGAGGTGGGGTTAGCGATCCTCTGTTCTTC.

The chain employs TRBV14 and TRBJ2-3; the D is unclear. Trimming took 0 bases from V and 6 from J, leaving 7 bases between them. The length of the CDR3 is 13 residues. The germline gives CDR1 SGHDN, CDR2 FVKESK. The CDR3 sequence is CASSQDLADTQYF. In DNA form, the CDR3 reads TGTGCCAGCAGCCAAGATTTGGCGGATACGCAGTATTTT.

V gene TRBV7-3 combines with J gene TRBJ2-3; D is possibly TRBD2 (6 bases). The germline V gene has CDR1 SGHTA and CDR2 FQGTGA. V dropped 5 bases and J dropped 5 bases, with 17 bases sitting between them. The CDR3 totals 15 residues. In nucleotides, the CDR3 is TGTGCCAGCAGCCCTGGCGGGGAGGCGGGAGATACGCAGTATTTT. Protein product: CASSPGGEAGDTQYF.

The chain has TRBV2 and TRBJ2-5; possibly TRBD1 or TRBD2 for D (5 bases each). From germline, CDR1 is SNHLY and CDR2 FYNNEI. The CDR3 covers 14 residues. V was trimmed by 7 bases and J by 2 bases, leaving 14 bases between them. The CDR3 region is CASMGDLGQETQYF. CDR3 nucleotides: TGTGCCAGCATGGGGGATTTGGGACAAGAGACCCAGTACTTC.

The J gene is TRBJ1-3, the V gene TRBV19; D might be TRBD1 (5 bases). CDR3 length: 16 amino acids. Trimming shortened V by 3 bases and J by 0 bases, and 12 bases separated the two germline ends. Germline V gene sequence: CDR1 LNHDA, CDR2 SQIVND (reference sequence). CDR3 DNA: TGTGCCAGTAGTATCCGGGACGGTAACTCTGGAAACACCATATATTTT. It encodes CASSIRDGNSGNTIYF.

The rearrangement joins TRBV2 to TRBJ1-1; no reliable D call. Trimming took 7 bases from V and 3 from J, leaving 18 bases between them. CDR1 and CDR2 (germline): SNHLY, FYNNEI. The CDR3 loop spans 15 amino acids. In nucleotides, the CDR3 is TGTGCCAGCACCAACCGCCCGGGAGCCTACACTGAAGCTTTCTTT. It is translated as CASTNRPGAYTEAFF. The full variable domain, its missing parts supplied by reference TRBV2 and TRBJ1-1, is EPEVTQTPSHQVTQMGQEVILRCVPISNHLYFYWYRQILGQKVEFLVSFYNNEISEKSEIFDDQFSVERPDGSNFTLKIRSTKLEDSAMYFCASTNRPGAYTEAFFGQGTRLTVV.

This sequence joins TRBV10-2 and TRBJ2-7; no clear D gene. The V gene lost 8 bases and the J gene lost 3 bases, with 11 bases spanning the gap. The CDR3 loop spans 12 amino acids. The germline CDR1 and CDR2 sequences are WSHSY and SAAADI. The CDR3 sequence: CASGIGYYEQYF. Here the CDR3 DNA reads TGCGCCAGCGGAATTGGCTACTACGAGCAGTACTTC.

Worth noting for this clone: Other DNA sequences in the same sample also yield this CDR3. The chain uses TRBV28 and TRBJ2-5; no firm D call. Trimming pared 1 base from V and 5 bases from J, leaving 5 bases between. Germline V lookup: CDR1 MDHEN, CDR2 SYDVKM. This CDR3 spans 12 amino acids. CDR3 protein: CASSLSRETQYF. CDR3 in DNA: TGTGCCAGCAGTTTATCCCGTGAGACCCAGTACTTC.

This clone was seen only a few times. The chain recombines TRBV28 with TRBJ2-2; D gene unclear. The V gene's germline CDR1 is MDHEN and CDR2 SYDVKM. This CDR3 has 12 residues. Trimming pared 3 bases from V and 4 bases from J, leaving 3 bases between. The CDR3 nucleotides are TGTGCCAGCAGTTTTTTCACCGGGGAGCTGTTTTTT. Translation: CASSFFTGELFF.

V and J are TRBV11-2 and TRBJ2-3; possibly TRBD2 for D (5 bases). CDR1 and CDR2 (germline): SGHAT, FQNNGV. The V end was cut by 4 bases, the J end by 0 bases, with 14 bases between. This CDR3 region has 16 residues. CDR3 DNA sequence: TGTGCCAGCAGCTCCCCAAGAGGACTTAGCACAGATACGCAGTATTTT. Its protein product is CASSSPRGLSTDTQYF.

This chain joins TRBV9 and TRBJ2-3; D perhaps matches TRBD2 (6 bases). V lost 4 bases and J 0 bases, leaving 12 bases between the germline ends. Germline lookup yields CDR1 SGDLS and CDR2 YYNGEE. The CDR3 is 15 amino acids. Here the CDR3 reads CASSRGAGSTDTQYF. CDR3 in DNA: TGTGCCAGCAGCCGAGGGGCGGGGAGCACAGATACGCAGTATTTT.

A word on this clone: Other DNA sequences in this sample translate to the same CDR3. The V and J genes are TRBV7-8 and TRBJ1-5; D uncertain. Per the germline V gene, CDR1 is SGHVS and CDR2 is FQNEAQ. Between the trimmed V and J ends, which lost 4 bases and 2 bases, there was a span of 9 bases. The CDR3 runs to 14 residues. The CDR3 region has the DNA TGTGCCAGCAGCTCCAGCCCGGGCAATCAGCCCCAGCATTTT. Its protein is CASSSSPGNQPQHF.

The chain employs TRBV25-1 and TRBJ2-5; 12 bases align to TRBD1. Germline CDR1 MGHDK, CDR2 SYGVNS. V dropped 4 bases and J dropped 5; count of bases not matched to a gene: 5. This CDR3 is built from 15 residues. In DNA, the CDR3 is TGTGCCAGCAGTGTCGGGACAGGGGGCAGGGAGACCCAGTACTTC. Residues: CASSVGTGGRETQYF.

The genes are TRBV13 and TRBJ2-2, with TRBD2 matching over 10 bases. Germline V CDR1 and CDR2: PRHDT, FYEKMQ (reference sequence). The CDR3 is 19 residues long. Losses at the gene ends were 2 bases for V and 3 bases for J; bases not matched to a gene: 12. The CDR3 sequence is CASSLRASGRIFDTGELFF. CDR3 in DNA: TGTGCCAGCAGCTTACGGGCTAGCGGGAGAATCTTTGACACCGGGGAGCTGTTTTTT.

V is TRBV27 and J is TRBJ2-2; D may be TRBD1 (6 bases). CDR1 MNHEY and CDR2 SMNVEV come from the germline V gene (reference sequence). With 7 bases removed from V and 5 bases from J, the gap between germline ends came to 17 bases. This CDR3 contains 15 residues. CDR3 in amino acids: CASTPGAGATGELFF. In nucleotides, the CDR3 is TGTGCCAGCACCCCCGGGGCAGGGGCTACCGGGGAGCTGTTTTTT.

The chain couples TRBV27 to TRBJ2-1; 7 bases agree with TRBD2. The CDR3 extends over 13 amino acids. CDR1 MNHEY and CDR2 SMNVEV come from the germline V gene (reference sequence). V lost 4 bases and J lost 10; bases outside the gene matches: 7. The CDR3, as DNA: TGTGCCAGCAGTTCCTTACTACTAGCGGAGCAGTTCTTC. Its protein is CASSSLLLAEQFF.

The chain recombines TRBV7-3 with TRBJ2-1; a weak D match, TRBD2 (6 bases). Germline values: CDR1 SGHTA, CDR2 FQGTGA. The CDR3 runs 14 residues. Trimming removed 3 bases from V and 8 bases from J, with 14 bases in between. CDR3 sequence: CASSFRGFADEQFF. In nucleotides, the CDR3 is TGTGCCAGCAGCTTTCGGGGGTTCGCCGATGAGCAGTTCTTC. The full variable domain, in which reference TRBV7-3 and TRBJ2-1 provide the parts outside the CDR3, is GAGVSQTPSNKVTEKGKYVELRCDPISGHTALYWYRQSLGQGPEFLIYFQGTGAADDSGLPNDRFFAVRPEGSVSTLKIQRTERGDSAVYLCASSFRGFADEQFFGPGTRLTVL.

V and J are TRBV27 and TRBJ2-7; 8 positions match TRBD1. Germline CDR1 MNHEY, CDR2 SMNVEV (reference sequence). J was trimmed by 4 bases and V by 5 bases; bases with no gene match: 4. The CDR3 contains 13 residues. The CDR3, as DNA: TGTGCCAGCAGTATACAGGGGGAGTACGAGCAGTACTTC. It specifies CASSIQGEYEQYF.

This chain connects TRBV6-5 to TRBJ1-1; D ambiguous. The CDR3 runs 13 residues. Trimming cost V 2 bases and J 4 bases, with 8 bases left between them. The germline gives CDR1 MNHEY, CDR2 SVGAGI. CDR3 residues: CASSYHWGTEAFF. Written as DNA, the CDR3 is TGTGCCAGCAGTTACCACTGGGGCACTGAAGCTTTCTTT.

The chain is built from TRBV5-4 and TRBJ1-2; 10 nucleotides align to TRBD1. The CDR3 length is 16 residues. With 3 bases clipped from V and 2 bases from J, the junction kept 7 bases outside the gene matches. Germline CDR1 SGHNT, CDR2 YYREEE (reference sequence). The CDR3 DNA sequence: TGTGCCAGCAGCTGGGACAGGGGCATCCAAAACTATGGCTACACCTTC. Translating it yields CASSWDRGIQNYGYTF.

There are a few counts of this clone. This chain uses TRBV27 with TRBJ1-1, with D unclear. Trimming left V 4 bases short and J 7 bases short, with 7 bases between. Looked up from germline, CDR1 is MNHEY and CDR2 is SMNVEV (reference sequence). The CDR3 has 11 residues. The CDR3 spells CASSSRHEAFF. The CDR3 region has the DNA TGTGCCAGCAGTTCCCGACATGAAGCTTTCTTT.

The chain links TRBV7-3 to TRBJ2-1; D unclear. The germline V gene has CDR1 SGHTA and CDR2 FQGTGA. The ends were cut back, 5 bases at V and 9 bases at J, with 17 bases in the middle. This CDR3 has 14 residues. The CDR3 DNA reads TGTGCCAGCAGCCCATTTAGCCCAGCAATTGAGCAGTTCTTC. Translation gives CASSPFSPAIEQFF.

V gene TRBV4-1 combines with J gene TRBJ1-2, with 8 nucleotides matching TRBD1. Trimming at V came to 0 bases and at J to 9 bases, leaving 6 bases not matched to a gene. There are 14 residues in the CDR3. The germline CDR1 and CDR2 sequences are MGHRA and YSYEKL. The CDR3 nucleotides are TGCGCCAGCAGCCAAGATCGGGACAGGTCACGCTACACCTTC. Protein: CASSQDRDRSRYTF.

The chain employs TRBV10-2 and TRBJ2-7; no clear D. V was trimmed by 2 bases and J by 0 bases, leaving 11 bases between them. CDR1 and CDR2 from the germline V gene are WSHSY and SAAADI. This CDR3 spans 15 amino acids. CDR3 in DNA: TGCGCCAGCAGTGAGAGGCAGGTTAGCTCCTACGAGCAGTACTTC. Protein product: CASSERQVSSYEQYF.